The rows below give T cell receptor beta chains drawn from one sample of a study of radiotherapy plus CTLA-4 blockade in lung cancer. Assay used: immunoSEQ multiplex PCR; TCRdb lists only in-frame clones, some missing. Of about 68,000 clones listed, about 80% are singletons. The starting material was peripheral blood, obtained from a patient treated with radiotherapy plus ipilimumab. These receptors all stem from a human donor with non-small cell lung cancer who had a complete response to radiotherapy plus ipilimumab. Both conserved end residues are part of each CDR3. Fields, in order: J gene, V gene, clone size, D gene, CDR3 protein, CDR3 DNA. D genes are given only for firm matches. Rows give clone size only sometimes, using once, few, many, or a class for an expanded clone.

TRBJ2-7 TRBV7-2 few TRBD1 CASSPGRQGGREQYF TGTGCCAGCAGCCCCGGGCGACAGGGTGGCCGGGAGCAGTACTTC
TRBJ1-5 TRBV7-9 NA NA CASSLQGSNQPQHF TGTGCCAGCAGCCTACAGGGAAGCAATCAGCCCCAGCATTTT
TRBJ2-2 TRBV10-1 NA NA CASSESLWTANTGELFF TGCGCCAGCAGTGAGTCATTGTGGACTGCGAACACCGGGGAGCTGTTTTTT
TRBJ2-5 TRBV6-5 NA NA CASSFGTVQETQYF TGTGCCAGCAGTTTCGGGACGGTTCAAGAGACCCAGTACTTC
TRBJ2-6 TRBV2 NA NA CASSAGTGANVLTF TGTGCCAGCAGTGCAGGGACTGGGGCCAACGTCCTGACTTTC
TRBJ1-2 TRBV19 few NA CASTPEGRSYGYTF TGTGCCAGTACCCCGGAGGGCCGTTCCTATGGCTACACCTTC
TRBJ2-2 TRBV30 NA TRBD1 CAWKRGQGNTGELFF TGTGCCTGGAAGAGGGGACAGGGGAACACCGGGGAGCTGTTTTTT
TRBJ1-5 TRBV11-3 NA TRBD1 CASSPQGAGQPQHF TGTGCCAGCAGCCCACAGGGGGCAGGTCAGCCCCAGCATTTT
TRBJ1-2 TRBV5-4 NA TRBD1 CASSFRDRGLGGYTF TGTGCCAGCAGCTTCCGGGACAGGGGGCTAGGAGGCTACACCTTC
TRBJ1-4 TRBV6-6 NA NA CASGRGFDGTNEKLFF TGTGCCAGCGGCAGGGGATTTGATGGAACTAATGAAAAACTGTTTTTT
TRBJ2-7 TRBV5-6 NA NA CASSLETSYEQYF TGTGCCAGCAGCTTGGAGACAAGCTACGAGCAGTACTTC
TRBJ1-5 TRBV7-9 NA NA CASSIGDTQHF TGTGCCAGCAGCATAGGGGACACCCAGCATTTT
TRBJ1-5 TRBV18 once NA CASSQGARQPQHF TGTGCCAGCTCACAAGGGGCGAGACAGCCCCAGCATTTT
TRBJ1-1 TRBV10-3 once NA CAISEGVPPEAFF TGTGCCATCAGTGAAGGCGTACCTCCTGAAGCTTTCTTT
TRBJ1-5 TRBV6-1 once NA CASSLDREKPQHF TGTGCCAGCAGCTTGGACAGAGAGAAGCCCCAGCATTTT
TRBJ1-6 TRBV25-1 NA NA CASSEYRGTPNSPLHF TGTGCCAGCAGTGAATATAGGGGAACTCCTAATTCACCCCTCCACTTT
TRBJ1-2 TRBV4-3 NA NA CASSQENFGGYTF TGCGCCAGCAGCCAAGAAAATTTCGGTGGCTACACCTTC
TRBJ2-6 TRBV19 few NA CASSISGRPSGANVLTF TGTGCCAGTAGTATCTCTGGACGACCCTCTGGGGCCAACGTCCTGACTTTC
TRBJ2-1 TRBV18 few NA CASSPPGRVNEQFF TGTGCCAGCTCACCACCTGGTCGGGTGAATGAGCAGTTCTTC
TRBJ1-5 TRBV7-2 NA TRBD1 CASSSDRVQPQHF TGTGCCAGCAGCTCCGACAGGGTTCAGCCCCAGCATTTT
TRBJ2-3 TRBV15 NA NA CATSKTLTTDTQYF TGTGCCACCAGCAAGACTCTCACAACAGATACGCAGTATTTT
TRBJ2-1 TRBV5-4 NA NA CASSYSGGDNEQFF TGTGCCAGCAGCTATAGCGGCGGGGATAATGAGCAGTTCTTC
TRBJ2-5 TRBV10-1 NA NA CASSGGQLETQYF TGCGCCAGCAGCGGGGGACAGTTAGAGACCCAGTACTTC
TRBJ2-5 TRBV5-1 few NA CASSLNQGLGETQYF TGCGCCAGCAGCTTGAACCAGGGTCTAGGAGAGACCCAGTACTTC
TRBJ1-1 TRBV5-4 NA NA CASSSGVGGTEAFF TGTGCCAGCAGCTCGGGGGTTGGGGGCACTGAAGCTTTCTTT
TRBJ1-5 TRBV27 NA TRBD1 CASSPHRGGNQPQHF TGTGCCAGCAGTCCCCACAGGGGAGGCAATCAGCCCCAGCATTTT
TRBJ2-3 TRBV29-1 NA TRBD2 CSVERGGGTQYF TGCAGCGTTGAGCGGGGGGGCGGTACGCAGTATTTT
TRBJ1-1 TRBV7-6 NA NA CASSPLGGSIQNTEAFF TGTGCCAGCAGCCCCCTCGGGGGTTCAATCCAGAACACTGAAGCTTTCTTT
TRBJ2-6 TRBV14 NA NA CASSQEPGANVLTF TGTGCCAGCAGCCAAGAACCCGGGGCCAACGTCCTGACTTTC
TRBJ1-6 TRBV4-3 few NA CASSQELGGRTYNSPLHF TGCGCCAGCAGCCAAGAGTTGGGGGGCCGCACCTATAATTCACCCCTCCACTTT
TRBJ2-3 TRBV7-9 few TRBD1 CASSFTSLGTGDLTDTQYF TGTGCCAGCAGCTTTACTTCCCTCGGGACAGGGGACCTCACAGATACGCAGTATTTT
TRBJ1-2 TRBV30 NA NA CAWRAGSNYGYTF TGTGCCTGGAGGGCAGGGTCTAACTATGGCTACACCTTC
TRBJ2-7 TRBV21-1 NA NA CASSANYEQYF TGTGCCAGCAGCGCAAACTACGAGCAGTACTTC
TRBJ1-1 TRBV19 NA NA CASSLGAGTEAFF TGTGCCAGTAGTCTCGGGGCGGGCACTGAAGCTTTCTTT
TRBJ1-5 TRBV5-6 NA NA CASSSRDLRKNQPQHF TGTGCCAGCAGCTCCCGGGACTTAAGAAAGAATCAGCCCCAGCATTTT
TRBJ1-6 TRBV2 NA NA CASSGFRGDNSPLHF TGTGCCAGCAGTGGATTTCGGGGGGATAATTCACCCCTCCACTTT
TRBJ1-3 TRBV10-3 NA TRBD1 CAIGTGDWGNTIYF TGTGCCATCGGGACAGGGGATTGGGGAAACACCATATATTTT
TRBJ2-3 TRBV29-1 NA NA CSVEKTRLGDTQYF TGCAGCGTTGAAAAAACGAGGCTAGGGGATACGCAGTATTTT
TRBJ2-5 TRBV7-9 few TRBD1 CASSQVEGQVFETQYF TGTGCCAGCAGCCAAGTAGAGGGACAGGTATTCGAGACCCAGTACTTC
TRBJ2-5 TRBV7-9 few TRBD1 CASSSPGTGGFAQETQYF TGTGCCAGCAGCAGCCCCGGGACAGGGGGTTTCGCACAAGAGACCCAGTACTTC
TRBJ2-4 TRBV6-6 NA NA CASSYRGFENIQYF TGTGCCAGCAGTTACAGGGGGTTCGAAAACATTCAGTACTTC
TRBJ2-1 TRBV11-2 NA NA CASSPPASSYNEQFF TGTGCCAGCAGCCCCCCCGCAAGCTCCTACAATGAGCAGTTCTTC
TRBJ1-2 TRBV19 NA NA CASSIQEGQFYGYTF TGTGCTAGTAGTATTCAGGAGGGCCAGTTCTATGGCTACACCTTC
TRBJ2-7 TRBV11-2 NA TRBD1 CASSLFSRGNLYEQYF TGTGCCAGCAGCTTATTTTCCAGGGGGAACCTCTACGAGCAGTACTTC
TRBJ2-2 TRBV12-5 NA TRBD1 CASGPSDRAKTGELFF TGTGCTAGTGGTCCCTCCGACAGGGCGAAGACCGGGGAGCTGTTTTTT
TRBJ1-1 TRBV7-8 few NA CASSLPHVGPRDTEAFF TGTGCCAGCAGCCTACCCCATGTGGGCCCTAGGGACACTGAAGCTTTCTTT
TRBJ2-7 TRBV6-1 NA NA CASSEAGIYEQYF TGTGCCAGCAGTGAAGCAGGGATCTACGAGCAGTACTTC
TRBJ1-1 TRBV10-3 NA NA CAISRGNTEAFF TGTGCCATCAGTCGGGGGAACACTGAAGCTTTCTTT
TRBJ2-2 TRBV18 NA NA CASSPGQFPGELFF TGTGCCAGCTCCCCAGGACAGTTCCCCGGGGAGCTGTTTTTT
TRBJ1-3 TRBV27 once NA CASSNGGSGNTIYF TGTGCCAGCAGCAACGGAGGCTCTGGAAACACCATATATTTT
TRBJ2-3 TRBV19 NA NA CASRGLSTDTQYF TGTGCCAGTAGGGGACTTTCCACAGATACGCAGTATTTT
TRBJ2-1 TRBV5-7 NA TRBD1 CASSLRGLGIRINEQFF TGTGCCAGCAGCTTAAGGGGGCTAGGTATACGAATCAATGAGCAGTTCTTC
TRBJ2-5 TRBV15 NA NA CATSEDRLRETQYF TGTGCCACCAGCGAGGACCGTTTAAGGGAGACCCAGTACTTC
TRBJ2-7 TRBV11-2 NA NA CASSFGRGGRNYEQYF TGTGCCAGCAGCTTTGGGCGAGGAGGGCGGAACTACGAGCAGTACTTC
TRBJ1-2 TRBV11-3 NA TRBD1 CASSRQGQGGYTF TGTGCCAGCAGTCGACAGGGCCAAGGCGGCTACACCTTC